The text below deals with one TCR beta chain. Generated by immunoSEQ multiplex PCR, the TCRdb table keeps only in-frame clones and is missing some. The repertoire holds about 40,000 clones, with roughly 88% as singletons. This sample was taken from a study of T cell changes during pregnancy in multiple sclerosis. The germline V gene has CDR1 SGHTA and CDR2 FQGTGA. This CDR3 spans 14 amino acids. J lost 6 bases, V lost 5 bases, and 6 bases had no gene match. The receptor comes from a female donor in good health, enrolled as a control in a pregnancy study. This chain connects TRBV7-3 to TRBJ2-1; the match to TRBD2 covers 8 bases. Source: peripheral blood, taken in the first trimester of pregnancy. The CDR3 region has the DNA TGTGCCAGCAGCCAAGCGGGAGCGGGCAATGAGCAGTTCTTC. This translates into CASSQAGAGNEQFF.